A selection of T cell receptor beta chains follows, all from one sample in a study of early T cells in non-severe SARS-CoV-2 infection. TCRdb reanalysed the 5' RACE reads using MiXCR and keeps one entry per CDR3 protein. The sample lists tens of thousands of distinct CDR3 sequences; 12% were seen once. What was sequenced was whole blood. These receptors all come from an adult who was a healthcare worker with PCR-confirmed SARS-CoV-2 infection or an uninfected control (not recorded which). CDR3s include the opening cysteine and the closing phenylalanine or tryptophan. D genes are given only for firm matches. Clone size is not always given. Where it is, it says once, few, many or a class for expanded clones.

d_call j_call v_call clone_size cdr3_aa cdr3_nt
NA TRBJ2-3 TRBV11-1 medium-sized CASSLDLGSQYF TGTGCCAGCAGCTTAGATCTGGGTTCGCAGTATTTT
TRBD2 TRBJ2-3 TRBV20-1 few CSATGLAGGPGTDTQYF TGCAGTGCAACGGGACTAGCGGGAGGGCCCGGCACAGATACGCAGTATTTT
TRBD2 TRBJ2-3 TRBV20-1 NA CSAQSGESTDTQYF TGCAGTGCCCAGAGCGGGGAAAGCACAGATACGCAGTATTTT
NA TRBJ2-7 TRBV12-3/TRBV12-4 NA CASSLTLPGVYEQYF TGTGCCAGCAGTTTAACTCTCCCCGGGGTTTACGAGCAGTACTTC
NA TRBJ1-6 TRBV30 many CAWSVPGRASYNSPLHF TGTGCCTGGAGTGTACCGGGCAGGGCCTCCTATAATTCACCCCTCCACTTT
NA TRBJ2-5 TRBV25-1 few CASSLTVRGETQYF TGTGCCAGCAGCCTCACCGTCAGGGGTGAGACCCAGTACTTC
NA TRBJ2-1 TRBV3-1 few CASSPGTWSYNEQFF TGTGCCAGCAGCCCCGGGACTTGGTCCTACAATGAGCAGTTCTTC
NA TRBJ2-3 TRBV12-3/TRBV12-4 NA CASTPRGDLLRGTQYF TGTGCCAGCACCCCCCGAGGGGACCTCCTAAGGGGTACGCAGTATTTT
NA TRBJ1-5 TRBV7-9 NA CVSSLSGDQPQHF TGTGTCAGCAGCTTATCCGGGGATCAGCCCCAGCATTTT
NA TRBJ2-2 TRBV19 many CASGRRVDTGELFF TGTGCCTCCGGGCGGAGGGTAGACACCGGGGAGCTGTTTTTT
NA TRBJ2-2 TRBV4-2 NA CASRIEATNTGELFF TGTGCCAGCAGGATCGAGGCCACCAACACCGGGGAGCTGTTTTTT
NA TRBJ2-7 TRBV29-1 NA CSVPGQGGYEQYF TGCAGCGTCCCGGGACAAGGAGGGTACGAGCAGTACTTC
NA TRBJ2-5 TRBV20-1 many CSAGKGRETQYF TGCAGTGCAGGGAAGGGGAGAGAGACCCAGTACTTC
NA TRBJ2-1 TRBV27 NA CASSQGGGGWWAEQFF TGTGCCAGCAGTCAGGGTGGAGGGGGCTGGTGGGCTGAGCAGTTCTTC
NA TRBJ2-5 TRBV6-1 many CASSGGPEKTQYF TGTGCCAGCAGTGGAGGGCCTGAGAAGACCCAGTACTTC
TRBD2 TRBJ2-2 TRBV7-6 few CASSSTSGYTGELFF TGTGCCAGCAGCTCAACTAGCGGGTACACCGGGGAGCTGTTTTTT
TRBD2 TRBJ2-7 TRBV7-2 few CASSSGSSGAEQYF TGTGCCAGCAGCTCAGGCTCTAGCGGGGCAGAGCAGTACTTC
NA TRBJ2-3 TRBV3-1 few CASSQDGLGGTDTQYF TGTGCCAGCAGCCAAGATGGGCTCGGGGGCACAGATACGCAGTATTTT
NA TRBJ1-3 TRBV2 NA CASRSQGSSGNTIYF TGTGCCAGCAGGTCCCAGGGGAGCTCTGGAAACACCATATATTTT
TRBD2 TRBJ2-1 TRBV29-1 few CSVLAGAQGGEQFF TGCAGCGTGTTAGCGGGGGCACAAGGCGGTGAGCAGTTCTTC
NA TRBJ1-1 TRBV20-1 many CSARVGGLTNTEAFF TGCAGTGCTAGAGTAGGAGGACTGACGAACACTGAAGCTTTCTTT
NA TRBJ1-1 TRBV9 few CASSSTAMNTEAFF TGTGCCAGCAGTTCGACAGCGATGAACACTGAAGCTTTCTTT
NA TRBJ2-5 TRBV18 NA CASSPPGLFETQYF TGTGCCAGCTCACCACCGGGACTTTTCGAGACCCAGTACTTC
TRBD2 TRBJ2-7 TRBV7-9 few CASSLGSGATYEQYF TGTGCCAGCAGCTTAGGTAGCGGGGCCACCTACGAGCAGTACTTC
NA TRBJ1-1 TRBV30 few CAWSGGMNTEAFF TGTGCCTGGAGTGGGGGGATGAACACTGAAGCTTTCTTT
NA TRBJ2-2 TRBV5-5 few CASSRDSLGTGELFF TGTGCCAGCAGCAGGGACTCCCTCGGCACCGGGGAGCTGTTTTTT
TRBD1 TRBJ2-7 TRBV7-9 NA CASSLGPGQGYEQYF TGTGCCAGCAGCTTAGGACCGGGACAGGGCTACGAGCAGTACTTC
TRBD1 TRBJ1-6 TRBV7-2 NA CASSQGQGGSPLHF TGTGCCAGCAGCCAGGGACAGGGTGGTTCACCCCTCCACTTT
NA TRBJ2-7 TRBV9 NA CASSVGLGSDYEQYF TGTGCCAGCAGCGTAGGACTGGGCTCCGACTACGAGCAGTACTTC
TRBD1 TRBJ1-1 TRBV7-2 few CASSIQGDTEAFF TGTGCCAGCAGCATACAGGGGGACACTGAAGCTTTCTTT
NA TRBJ1-5 TRBV7-8 NA CASSGQRPPRSQHF TGTGCCAGCAGCGGACAGCGGCCCCCCCGGTCCCAGCATTTT
TRBD2 TRBJ2-3 TRBV20-1 many CSASPTSGVSTDTQYF TGCAGTGCTTCCCCTACTAGCGGGGTGAGCACAGATACGCAGTATTTT
TRBD1 TRBJ1-5 TRBV28 NA CASSHPGSGGRPQHF TGTGCCAGCAGTCACCCAGGGTCAGGGGGTAGACCCCAGCATTTT
TRBD1 TRBJ2-7 TRBV29-1 many CSATGATYEQYF TGCAGCGCGACAGGGGCGACCTACGAGCAGTACTTC
TRBD1 TRBJ2-3 TRBV28 many CASSTSTGADTQYF TGTGCCAGCAGCACCTCCACAGGGGCAGATACGCAGTATTTT
NA TRBJ1-4 TRBV29-1 few CSALDTGQLFF TGCAGCGCTTTGGACACCGGCCAACTGTTTTTT
TRBD2 TRBJ2-2 TRBV7-2 many CASSPGLAESGELFF TGTGCCAGCAGCCCCGGACTAGCAGAGTCCGGGGAGCTGTTTTTT
NA TRBJ1-2 TRBV5-1 NA CASSSTLEAYGYTF TGCGCCAGCAGCTCCACGCTAGAGGCATATGGCTACACCTTC
TRBD2 TRBJ2-3 TRBV3-1 NA CASSQGRDWTDTQYF TGTGCCAGCAGCCAGGGGAGGGATTGGACAGATACGCAGTATTTT
TRBD1 TRBJ2-7 TRBV20-1 NA CSARGLDRGKQYF TGCAGTGCTAGGGGACTCGACAGGGGAAAGCAGTACTTC
NA TRBJ2-6 TRBV19 NA CASTPRRGSGGPSGANVLTF TGTGCCAGTACTCCCCGTAGGGGCAGCGGAGGACCCTCTGGGGCCAACGTCCTGACTTTC
NA TRBJ2-7 TRBV20-1 few CSAQAGEQYF TGCAGTGCCCAGGCGGGTGAGCAGTACTTC
TRBD1 TRBJ2-2 TRBV5-1 many CASSLGQLTGELFF TGCGCCAGCAGCCTGGGACAGCTCACCGGGGAGCTGTTTTTT
TRBD2 TRBJ2-3 TRBV14 many CASSPLGLGGDTQYF TGTGCCAGCAGCCCCCTCGGACTAGGAGGTGATACGCAGTATTTT
NA TRBJ2-3 TRBV6-1 NA CASSDLTQYF TGTGCCAGCAGTGATCTCACGCAGTATTTT
NA TRBJ2-3 TRBV19 many CASSIPGLATDTQYF TGTGCCAGTAGTATTCCGGGACTCGCTACAGATACGCAGTATTTT
NA TRBJ2-3 TRBV27 many CASSWGVTSTDTQYF TGTGCCAGCAGTTGGGGCGTAACTAGCACAGATACGCAGTATTTT
NA TRBJ2-1 TRBV6-2/TRBV6-3 few CASSSPGYEQFF TGTGCCAGCAGTTCGCCAGGGTATGAGCAGTTCTTC
NA TRBJ2-1 TRBV18 many CASSPLSGGAWNEQFF TGTGCCAGCTCACCACTCAGTGGGGGGGCTTGGAATGAGCAGTTCTTC
TRBD2 TRBJ2-1 TRBV29-1 NA CSARPAGAGNEQFF TGCAGCGCCCGACCTGCGGGAGCCGGCAATGAGCAGTTCTTC
NA TRBJ1-2 TRBV5-6 few CASSGTGRRNGYTF TGTGCCAGCAGCGGCACAGGGCGTCGAAATGGCTACACCTTC
TRBD1 TRBJ1-4 TRBV4-2 few CASSQDPGQGGEKLFF TGTGCCAGCAGCCAAGATCCGGGACAGGGTGGTGAAAAACTGTTTTTT
TRBD2 TRBJ2-1 TRBV2 NA CKTGGAFGNEQFF TGTAAAACGGGGGGGGCGTTCGGCAATGAGCAGTTCTTC
TRBD1 TRBJ2-5 TRBV5-1 few CASSLVTGDETQYF TGCGCCAGCAGCTTGGTGACAGGGGACGAGACCCAGTACTTC
NA TRBJ2-2 TRBV7-2 few CASSFLYTGELFF TGTGCCAGCAGCTTTCTGTACACCGGGGAGCTGTTTTTT